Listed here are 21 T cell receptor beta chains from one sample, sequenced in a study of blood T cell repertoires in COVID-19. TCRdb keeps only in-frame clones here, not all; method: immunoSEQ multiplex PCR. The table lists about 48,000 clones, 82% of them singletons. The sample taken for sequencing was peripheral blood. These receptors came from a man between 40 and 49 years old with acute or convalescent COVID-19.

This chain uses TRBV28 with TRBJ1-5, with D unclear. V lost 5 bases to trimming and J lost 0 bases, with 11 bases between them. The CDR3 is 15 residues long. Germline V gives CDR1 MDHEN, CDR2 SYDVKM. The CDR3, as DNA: TGTGCCAGCAGTCCGACTGATAATAGCAATCAGCCCCAGCATTTT. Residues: CASSPTDNSNQPQHF.

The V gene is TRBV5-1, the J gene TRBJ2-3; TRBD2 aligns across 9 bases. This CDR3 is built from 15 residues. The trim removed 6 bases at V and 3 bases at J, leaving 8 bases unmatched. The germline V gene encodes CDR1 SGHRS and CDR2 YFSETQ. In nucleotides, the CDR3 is TGCGCCAGCACCCCCTTAGCGGGGGTGACAGATACGCAGTATTTT. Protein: CASTPLAGVTDTQYF.

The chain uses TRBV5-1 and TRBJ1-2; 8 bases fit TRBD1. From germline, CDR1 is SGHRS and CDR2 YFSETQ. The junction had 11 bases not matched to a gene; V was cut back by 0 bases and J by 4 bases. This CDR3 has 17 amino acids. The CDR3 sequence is CASSLDSQGASGYGYTF. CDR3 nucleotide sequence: TGCGCCAGCAGCTTGGATAGTCAGGGGGCGAGTGGCTATGGCTACACCTTC.

This chain's CDR3 is CASSSQLGTGGEQYF. As DNA, the CDR3 is TGTGCCAGCAGCTCCCAGCTCGGGACAGGGGGCGAGCAGTACTTC. The chain joins TRBV11-1 to TRBJ2-7; 11 bases fit TRBD1. Trimming removed 4 bases from V and 6 bases from J; junction bases left unmatched: 8. This CDR3 is built from 15 residues. The germline V gene encodes CDR1 SGHAT and CDR2 FQDESV (reference sequence).

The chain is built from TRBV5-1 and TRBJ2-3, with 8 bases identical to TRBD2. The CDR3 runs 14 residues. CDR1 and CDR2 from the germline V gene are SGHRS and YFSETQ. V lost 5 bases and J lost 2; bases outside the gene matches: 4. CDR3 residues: CASSFSGATDTQYF. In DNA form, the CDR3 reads TGCGCCAGCAGTTTTAGCGGGGCCACAGATACGCAGTATTTT.

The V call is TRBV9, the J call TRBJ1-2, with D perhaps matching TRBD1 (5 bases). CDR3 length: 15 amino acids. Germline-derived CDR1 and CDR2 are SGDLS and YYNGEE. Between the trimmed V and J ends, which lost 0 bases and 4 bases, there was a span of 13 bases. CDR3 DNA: TGTGCCAGCAGCGTAGTAGGAGGGGCGAGCTATGGCTACACCTTC. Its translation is CASSVVGGASYGYTF.

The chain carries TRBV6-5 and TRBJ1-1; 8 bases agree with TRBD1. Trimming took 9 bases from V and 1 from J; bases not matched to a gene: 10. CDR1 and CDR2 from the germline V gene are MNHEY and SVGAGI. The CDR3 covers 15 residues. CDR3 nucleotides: TGTGCCAGTCCTCCGGGACAGGTGAGGAACACTGAAGCTTTCTTT. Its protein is CASPPGQVRNTEAFF.

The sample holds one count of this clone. The CDR3 protein is CASSFGESNQPQHF. CDR3 nucleotide sequence: TGCGCCAGCAGCTTTGGGGAGAGCAATCAGCCCCAGCATTTT. The chain has TRBV5-1 and TRBJ1-5; no firm D call. The CDR3 contains 14 residues. Germline CDR1 is SGHRS and CDR2 is YFSETQ. Trimming shortened V by 2 bases and J by 1 base, and 7 bases separated the two germline ends.

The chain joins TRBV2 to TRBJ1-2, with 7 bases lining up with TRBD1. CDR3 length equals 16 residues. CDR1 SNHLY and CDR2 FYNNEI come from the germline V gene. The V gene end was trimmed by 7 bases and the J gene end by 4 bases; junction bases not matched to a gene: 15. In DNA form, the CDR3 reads TGTGCCAGCAAGACCGTTTTGGGACAGTTTTTCTATGGCTACACCTTC. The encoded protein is CASKTVLGQFFYGYTF.

CDR3 protein: CASSAYRFSSGNTIYF. For the CDR3, the DNA is TGTGCCAGCTCCGCCTACAGGTTTAGCTCTGGAAACACCATATATTTT. J is TRBJ1-3 and V is TRBV19, with D tentatively TRBD1 (5 bases). V gave up 9 bases and J gave up 0 bases, with 18 bases separating them. From germline, CDR1 is LNHDA and CDR2 SQIVND (reference sequence). This CDR3 comprises 16 residues.

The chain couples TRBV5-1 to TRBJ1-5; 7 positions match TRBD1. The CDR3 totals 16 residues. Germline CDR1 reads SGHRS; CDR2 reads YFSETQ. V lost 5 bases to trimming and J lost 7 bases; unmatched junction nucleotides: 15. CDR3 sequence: CASRPGVTGTGQPQHF. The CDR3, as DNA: TGCGCCAGCAGACCCGGCGTGACAGGGACGGGGCAGCCCCAGCATTTT.

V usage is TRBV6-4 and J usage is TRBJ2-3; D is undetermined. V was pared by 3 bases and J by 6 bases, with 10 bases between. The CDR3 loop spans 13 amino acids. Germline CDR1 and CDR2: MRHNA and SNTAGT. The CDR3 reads CASSERSGDTQYF. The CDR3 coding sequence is TGTGCCAGCAGTGAGAGGAGTGGGGATACGCAGTATTTT.

The CDR3 loop reads CASSLALFIDEQFF. The CDR3 DNA reads TGTGCCAGCAGCTTAGCCCTATTTATCGATGAGCAGTTCTTC. The rearrangement joins TRBV7-2 to TRBJ2-1; D uncertain. CDR3 size: 14 residues. Trimming removed 0 bases at V and 8 bases at J, with 11 bases between. Germline CDR1 and CDR2: SGHTA and FQGNSA.

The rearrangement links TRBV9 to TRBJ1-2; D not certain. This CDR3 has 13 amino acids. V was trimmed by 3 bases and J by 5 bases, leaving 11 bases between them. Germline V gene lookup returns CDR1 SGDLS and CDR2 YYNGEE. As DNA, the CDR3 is TGTGCCAGCAGCGGCGACATTCGGTATGGCTACACCTTC. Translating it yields CASSGDIRYGYTF.

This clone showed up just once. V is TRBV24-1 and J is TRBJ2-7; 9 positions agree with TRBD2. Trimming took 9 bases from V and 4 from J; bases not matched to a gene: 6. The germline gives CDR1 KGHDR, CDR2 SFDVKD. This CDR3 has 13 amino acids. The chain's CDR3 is CATSAGGLYEQYF. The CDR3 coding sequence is TGTGCCACCTCCGCGGGGGGGCTATACGAGCAGTACTTC.

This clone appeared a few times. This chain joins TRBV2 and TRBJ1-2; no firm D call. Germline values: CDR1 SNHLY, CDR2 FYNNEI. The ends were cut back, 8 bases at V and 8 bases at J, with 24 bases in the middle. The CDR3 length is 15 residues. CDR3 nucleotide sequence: TGTGCCAGCCATGCCAGTCCCGGGATCCTCGGGGGCTACACCTTC. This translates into CASHASPGILGGYTF.

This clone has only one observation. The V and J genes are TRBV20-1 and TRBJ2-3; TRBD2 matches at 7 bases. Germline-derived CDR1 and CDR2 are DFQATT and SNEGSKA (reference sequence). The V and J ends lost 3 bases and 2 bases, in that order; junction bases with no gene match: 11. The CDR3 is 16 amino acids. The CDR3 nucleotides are TGCAGTGCTAGTGTTTTAGCGGGTTGGTCCACAGATACGCAGTATTTT. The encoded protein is CSASVLAGWSTDTQYF.

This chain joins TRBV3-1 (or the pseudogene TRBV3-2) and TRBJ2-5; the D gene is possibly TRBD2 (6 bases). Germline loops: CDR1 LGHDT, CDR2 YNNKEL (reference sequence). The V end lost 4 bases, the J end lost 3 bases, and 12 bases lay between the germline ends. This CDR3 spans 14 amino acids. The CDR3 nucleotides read TGTGCCAGCAGCCCCGGAGGGTATAAAGAGACCCAGTACTTC. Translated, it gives CASSPGGYKETQYF.

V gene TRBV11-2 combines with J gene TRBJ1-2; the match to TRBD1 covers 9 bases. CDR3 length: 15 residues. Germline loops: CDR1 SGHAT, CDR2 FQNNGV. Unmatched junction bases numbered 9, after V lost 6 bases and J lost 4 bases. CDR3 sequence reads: CASRRAGTGLYGYTF. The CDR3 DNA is TGTGCCAGCAGACGAGCCGGGACAGGGCTCTATGGCTACACCTTC.

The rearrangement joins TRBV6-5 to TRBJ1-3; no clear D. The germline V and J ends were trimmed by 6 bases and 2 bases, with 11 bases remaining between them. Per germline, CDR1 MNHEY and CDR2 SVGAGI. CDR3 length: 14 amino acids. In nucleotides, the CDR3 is TGTGCCAGCAGACGAGGGATCGCTGGAAACACCATATATTTT. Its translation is CASRRGIAGNTIYF.

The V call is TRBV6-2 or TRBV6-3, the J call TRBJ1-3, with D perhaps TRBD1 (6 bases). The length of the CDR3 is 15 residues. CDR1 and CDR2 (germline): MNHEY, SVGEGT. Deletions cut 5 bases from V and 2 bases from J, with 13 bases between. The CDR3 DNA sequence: TGTGCCAGCAGTCCCGGACAGAACCCTGGAAACACCATATATTTT. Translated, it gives CASSPGQNPGNTIYF.